This TCR beta chain was identified in a study of cytomegalovirus exposure and HLA in healthy donors. PCR used 60 Vbeta primers and 13 Jbeta primers. Assay: immunoSEQ multiplex PCR; the TCRdb copy retains only in-frame clones and omits some. Of nearly 300,000 clones listed, 86% are singletons. The CDR3 is made up of 17 amino acids. Looked up from germline, CDR1 is SGHTA and CDR2 is FQGTGA. V shed 5 bases, J shed 1 base, and the junction held 7 bases outside the gene matches. The sequenced sample was PBMCs. The J gene is TRBJ2-6, the V gene TRBV7-3, with 8 bases matching TRBD1. The sequence derives from a man aged 35 to 55 in good health and CMV-seropositive. CDR3 nucleotides: TGTGCCAGCAGCCCCTCCCGGACAGGGTCTGGGGCCAACGTCCTGACTTTC. Its protein is CASSPSRTGSGANVLTF.